The 5 T cell receptor beta chains presented below share a single source sample, sequenced in a study of T cells after yellow fever vaccination. TCRdb analysed the 5' RACE reads with MiXCR anew, one entry per CDR3 protein. The sample carries around 340,000 distinct CDR3 sequences, about 8.7% recorded once. Sequencing used PBMCs, obtained on the day of the first yellow fever vaccination. These TCRs come from a man younger than 35 who received the YFV17D yellow fever vaccine.

This clonotype was seen only a few times. V is TRBV7-9 and J is TRBJ1-5; D is unclear. V dropped 5 bases and J dropped 7 bases, with 9 bases sitting between them. The CDR3 loop spans 12 amino acids. Germline CDR1 is SEHNR and CDR2 is FQNEAQ (reference sequence). Written as DNA, the CDR3 is TGTGCCAGCAGCCGGGGAGAACAGCCCCAGCATTTT. Amino acid sequence: CASSRGEQPQHF.

The chain recombines TRBV24-1 with TRBJ2-3; TRBD2 aligns across 7 bases. The CDR3 runs to 14 residues. After removal of 3 bases from V and 5 bases from J, the junction contained 4 bases not matched to a gene. The germline gives CDR1 KGHDR, CDR2 SFDVKD. In nucleotides, the CDR3 is TGTGCCACCAGTGATGCCTTAGCGGGAGATACGCAGTATTTT. Its translation: CATSDALAGDTQYF.

The chain couples TRBV5-4 to TRBJ2-7; D could derive from TRBD1 or TRBD2 (5 bases each). The ends were cut back, 0 bases at V and 3 bases at J, with 13 bases in the middle. The germline CDR1 and CDR2 sequences are SGHNT and YYREEE (reference sequence). The CDR3 loop spans 15 amino acids. The CDR3 DNA follows: TGTGCCAGCAGCTTGGCGGACCGGGGCAACTACGAGCAGTACTTC. This encodes CASSLADRGNYEQYF.

The chain employs TRBV12-3 or TRBV12-4 and TRBJ1-5; TRBD1 agrees at 11 bases. V lost 2 bases and J lost 5; bases outside the gene matches: 5. This CDR3 contains 16 residues. In DNA form, the CDR3 reads TGTGCCAGCAGTTTATCCCGGGACAGGGGGTATCAGCCCCAGCATTTT. It codes for CASSLSRDRGYQPQHF.

This clonotype was counted many times. The chain joins TRBV14 to TRBJ2-5, with D unresolved. Germline V lookup: CDR1 SGHDN, CDR2 FVKESK. The CDR3 covers 16 residues. The V end lost 2 bases, the J end lost 4 bases, and 17 bases lay between the germline ends. In DNA form, the CDR3 reads TGTGCCAGCAGCCAATTCACATCCGGAAACGGAGAGACCCAGTACTTC. This encodes CASSQFTSGNGETQYF.